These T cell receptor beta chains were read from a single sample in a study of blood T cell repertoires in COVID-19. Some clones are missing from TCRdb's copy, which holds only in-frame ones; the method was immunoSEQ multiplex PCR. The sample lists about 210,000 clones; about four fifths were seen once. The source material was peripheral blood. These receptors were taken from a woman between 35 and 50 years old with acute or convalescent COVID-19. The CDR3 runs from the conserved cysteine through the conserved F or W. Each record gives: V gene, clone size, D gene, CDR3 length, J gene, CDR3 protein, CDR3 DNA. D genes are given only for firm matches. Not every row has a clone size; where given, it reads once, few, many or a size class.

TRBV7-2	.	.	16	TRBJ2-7	CASSLVVTRSSYEQYF	TGTGCCAGCAGCTTAGTCGTGACGAGGAGCTCCTACGAGCAGTACTTC
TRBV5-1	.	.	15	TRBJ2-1	CASSLEFFRGNEQFF	TGCGCCAGCAGCTTGGAATTTTTTAGGGGCAATGAGCAGTTCTTC
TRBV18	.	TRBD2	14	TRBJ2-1	CASSPGLANNEQFF	TGTGCCAGCTCACCGGGACTAGCCAACAATGAGCAGTTCTTC
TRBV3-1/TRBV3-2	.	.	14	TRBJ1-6	CASSRRQYNSPLHF	TGTGCCAGCAGCCGCCGACAGTATAATTCACCCCTCCACTTT
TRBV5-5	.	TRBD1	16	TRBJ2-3	CASSVTGQESSDTQYF	TGTGCCAGCAGCGTAACGGGACAGGAATCCTCAGATACGCAGTATTTT
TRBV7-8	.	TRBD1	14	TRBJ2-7	CASSLALTGAEQYF	TGTGCCAGCAGCTTAGCCCTTACAGGGGCCGAGCAGTACTTC
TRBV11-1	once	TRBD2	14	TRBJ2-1	CASSPGLAGGSGFF	TGTGCCAGCAGCCCGGGACTAGCGGGAGGCTCGGGGTTCTTC
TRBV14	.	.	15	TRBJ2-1	CASSQGQPLRSEQFF	TGTGCCAGCAGCCAAGGGCAGCCCCTAAGGAGTGAGCAGTTCTTC
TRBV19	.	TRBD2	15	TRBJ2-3	CASSVPSGGSDTQYF	TGTGCCAGTAGTGTCCCTAGCGGGGGTTCAGATACGCAGTATTTT
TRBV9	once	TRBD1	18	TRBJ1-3	CASSAGWGDRRAGNTIYF	TGTGCCAGCAGCGCAGGGTGGGGGGACAGGCGGGCCGGAAACACCATATATTTT
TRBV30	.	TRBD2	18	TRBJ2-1	CAWRVLAGGQSSYNEQFF	TGTGCCTGGAGAGTACTAGCGGGGGGGCAGAGCTCCTACAATGAGCAGTTCTTC
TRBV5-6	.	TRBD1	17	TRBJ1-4	CASSDRTGGGIEEKLFF	TGTGCCAGCAGCGACAGGACAGGGGGTGGAATAGAGGAAAAACTGTTTTTT
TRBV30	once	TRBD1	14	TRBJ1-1	CAWGGQGPNTEAFF	TGTGCCTGGGGGGGACAGGGGCCGAACACTGAAGCTTTCTTT
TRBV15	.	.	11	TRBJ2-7	CATSRDIEQYF	TGTGCCACCAGCAGAGATATCGAGCAGTACTTC
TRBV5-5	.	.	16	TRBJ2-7	CASSFSSGTTSYEQYF	TGTGCCAGCAGCTTTTCCTCCGGGACAACATCCTACGAGCAGTACTTC
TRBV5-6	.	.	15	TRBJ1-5	CASSPGWRANQPQHF	TGTGCCAGCAGCCCCGGATGGAGGGCTAATCAGCCCCAGCATTTT
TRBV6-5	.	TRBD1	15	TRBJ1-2	CASSQLTGGVGGYTF	TGTGCCAGCAGCCAACTAACAGGGGGCGTCGGTGGCTACACCTTC
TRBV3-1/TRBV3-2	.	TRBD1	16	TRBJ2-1	CASTSGGRGRLNEQFF	TGTGCCAGTACCTCAGGGGGCAGGGGTCGCCTCAATGAGCAGTTCTTC
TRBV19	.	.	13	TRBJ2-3	CASSIRVSDTQYF	TGTGCCAGTAGTATACGTGTATCGGATACGCAGTATTTT
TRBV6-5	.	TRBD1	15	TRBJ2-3	CASRPRQGVRDTQYF	TGTGCCAGCAGACCCCGACAGGGGGTAAGAGATACGCAGTATTTT
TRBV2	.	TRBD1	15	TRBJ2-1	CASSKTGPTYNEQFF	TGTGCCAGCAGTAAGACAGGGCCTACCTACAATGAGCAGTTCTTC
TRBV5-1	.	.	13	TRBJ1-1	CASSPFGDVEAFF	TGCGCCAGCAGCCCATTCGGAGACGTTGAAGCTTTCTTT
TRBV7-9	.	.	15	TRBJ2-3	CASSLGQVQTDTQYF	TGTGCCAGCAGCTTAGGGCAGGTCCAGACAGATACGCAGTATTTT
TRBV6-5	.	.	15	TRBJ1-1	CASSYGGGAGTEAFF	TGTGCCAGCAGTTACGGTGGGGGGGCTGGCACTGAAGCTTTCTTT
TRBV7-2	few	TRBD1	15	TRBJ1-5	CASSLGGQGHQPQHF	TGTGCCAGCAGCTTAGGCGGACAGGGGCATCAGCCCCAGCATTTT
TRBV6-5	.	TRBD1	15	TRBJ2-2	CASTSTGQVAGELFF	TGTGCCAGCACCTCGACAGGACAGGTGGCCGGGGAGCTGTTTTTT
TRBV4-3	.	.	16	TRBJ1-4	CASSQELGGPRIQLFF	TGCGCCAGCAGCCAAGAGCTCGGGGGACCGCGCATCCAACTGTTTTTT
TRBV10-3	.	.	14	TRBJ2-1	CAISESPGWQEQFF	TGTGCCATCAGTGAGTCGCCAGGGTGGCAGGAGCAGTTCTTC
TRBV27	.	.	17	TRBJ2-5	CASSLPAPDSRQETQYF	TGTGCCAGCAGTTTACCGGCCCCAGACAGCCGTCAAGAGACCCAGTACTTC
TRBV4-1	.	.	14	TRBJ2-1	CASSQDFGQNEQFF	TGCGCCAGCAGCCAAGATTTCGGTCAAAATGAGCAGTTCTTC
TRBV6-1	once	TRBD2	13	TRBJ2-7	CASSLGGIYEQYF	TGTGCCAGCAGTTTGGGAGGGATCTACGAGCAGTACTTC
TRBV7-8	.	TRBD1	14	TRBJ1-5	CASSAGTGNQPQHF	TGTGCCAGCAGCGCCGGGACAGGCAATCAGCCCCAGCATTTT
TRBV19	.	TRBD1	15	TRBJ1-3	CASSEGADSGNTIYF	TGTGCCAGTAGTGAGGGGGCTGACTCTGGAAACACCATATATTTT
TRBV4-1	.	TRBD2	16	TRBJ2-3	CASSQDRTSGTDTQYF	TGCGCCAGCAGCCAAGATCGGACTAGCGGAACAGATACGCAGTATTTT
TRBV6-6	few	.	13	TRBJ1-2	CASSYGPGDGYTF	TGTGCCAGCAGTTACGGCCCGGGAGACGGCTACACCTTC
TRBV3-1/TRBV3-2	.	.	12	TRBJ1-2	CASSQQGYGYTF	TGTGCCAGCAGCCAACAGGGCTATGGCTACACCTTC
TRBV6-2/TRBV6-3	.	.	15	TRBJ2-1	CASSAGTTYYNEQFF	TGTGCCAGCAGCGCCGGGACAACTTACTACAATGAGCAGTTCTTC
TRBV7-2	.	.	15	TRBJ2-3	CASSLEGGFADTQYF	TGTGCCAGCAGCTTAGAAGGGGGATTCGCAGATACGCAGTATTTT
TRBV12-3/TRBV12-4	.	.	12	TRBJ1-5	CASREGNQPQHF	TGTGCCAGCCGGGAGGGTAATCAGCCCCAGCATTTT
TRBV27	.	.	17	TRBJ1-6	CASRNDGSGGKNSPLHF	TGTGCCAGCAGAAACGACGGGAGCGGAGGAAAGAATTCACCCCTCCACTTT
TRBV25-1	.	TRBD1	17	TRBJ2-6	CASSSNRQGPRANVLTF	TGTGCCAGCAGTTCCAATCGACAGGGCCCGAGGGCCAACGTCCTGACTTTC
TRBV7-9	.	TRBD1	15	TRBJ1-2	CASSLSTTGDYGYTF	TGTGCCAGCAGCCTCAGCACGACAGGGGACTATGGCTACACCTTC
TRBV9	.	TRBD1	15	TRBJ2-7	CASSVGQGAAYEQYF	TGTGCCAGCAGCGTAGGACAGGGGGCTGCCTACGAGCAGTACTTC
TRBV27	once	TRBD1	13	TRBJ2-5	CASSLQGAETQYF	TGTGCCAGCAGTTTACAGGGGGCTGAGACCCAGTACTTC
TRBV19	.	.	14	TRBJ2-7	CASSNRLASFQQYF	TGTGCCAGTAGTAACAGGCTAGCGTCCTTCCAGCAGTACTTC
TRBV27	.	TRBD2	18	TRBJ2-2	CASSFLGLAGAPGGELFF	TGTGCCAGCAGTTTCCTGGGACTAGCGGGAGCTCCCGGCGGGGAGCTGTTTTTT